This TCR beta chain was retrieved from a study of somatic mutations in cytotoxic T cells in rheumatoid arthritis (dated by TCRdb to the late 2010s). Describing the broader study: Before any treatment started and right after they were diagnosed, patients gave peripheral blood samples (approximately 27 ml EDTA). The study asked whether expanded CD8+ T-cell clones in newly diagnosed, untreated rheumatoid arthritis carry somatic mutations, and used TCRB deep sequencing to characterize clonality. TCRB deep sequencing was performed for roughly 69 rheumatoid arthritis patients and approximately 18 healthy controls. Some V beta antibody-stained T-cell populations were flow-sorted on a FACSAria II or Sony SH800 at nearly 100% purity, and sorted V beta1+ cells also underwent TCRB sequencing. Patients and controls did not essentially differ in median age, which was nearly identical between the groups. General study outcomes and caveats: CD8+ clonality increased with age in patients (Spearman r=0.49) but not in healthy controls. It was unknown which antigens the expanded CD8+ clones targeted, and their absence from virus-specific databases did not exclude viral specificity. The largest CD8+ clone made up more than 20% of CD8+ cells in about an eighth of the roughly 60 patients, and blood and synovial fluid shared several identical CD8+ TCRB sequences. The slight TRBV07 underrepresentation in patients was not adjusted for multiple comparisons. There was no significant difference in CD8+ T-cell clonality between rheumatoid arthritis patients and age-matched healthy controls.

Positive magnetic bead selection on an AutoMACS was used to isolate CD4+ and CD8+ cells, with flow cytometry used to check purity. Initial screening for clonal expansions relied on flow cytometry with a TCR V beta antibody panel, after which sorted CD8+ fractions underwent TCRB deep sequencing for characterization. Isolation of peripheral blood mononuclear cells was done through Ficoll-Paque PLUS density gradient separation. Using Nucleospin Tissue or Tissue XS kits, DNA was extracted from CD4-enriched, CD8-enriched or PBMC samples, with quantification by a Qubit 2.0 fluorometer. From a lookup of the germline V gene (reference sequence), CDR1 and CDR2 are GTSNPN and SVGIG. CDR3 length: 13 amino acids, cysteine to phenylalanine. Only the CDR3 portion is preserved as DNA: 39 bases, with reading frame beginning at the first base. The V and J ends are trimmed by 2 bases and 2 bases, leaving 10 bases between them.

Of note for this clone: Its antigen is not yet known. One base away there is no much larger clone; base qualities are not given.

Sequencing of TCRB CDR3 was done on genomic DNA with the immunoSEQ assay. In the authors' own workflow: Published virus-specific TCRB sequences were compared with patient CD8+ clones larger than 1%, and only a few matches were found. Analyses were restricted to productive TCRB rearrangements. Clonality was expressed as a Shannon entropy-based productive clonality index, with each clone defined by a unique TCRB CDR3 sequence. To calculate repertoire overlap between two samples, the template counts of each clone were considered relative to each sample's total templates. V-gene usage measured by flow cytometry correlated with TCRB sequencing V-gene usage, with a Spearman r of around 0.62. Held by TCRdb, this immuneACCESS table contains in-frame sequences only and omits some clones. Under half of the omission traces to an unresolved V gene where checked; the cause of the rest is unknown. The V and J calls and clone size were taken over from that table, and D and trimming were inferred from the DNA. Counted in this sample were some 30,000 clones; about 87% of them appeared once. Around 9% of the sample is in the top ten clones.

The chain employs TRBV30 and TRBJ2-7, with the identity of the D gene unclear. Sample: CD8+ T cells sorted from blood. The receptor's source is an adult with rheumatoid arthritis. The nucleotides read TGTGCCTGGAGTTTACACAGAACCTACGAGCAGTACTTC. This yields the protein CAWSLHRTYEQYF.